The 15 T cell receptor beta chains given below trace back to one sample, sequenced in a study of CD8 T cells in ankylosing spondylitis. TCRdb called the 5' RACE reads again in MiXCR, with one record for every CDR3 protein. The table records 300,000 to 400,000 distinct CDR3 sequences, 14% to 15% of them present only once. The sequencing input was blood, either unsorted or a sorted T cell fraction (not recorded which). The receptors were gathered from a male donor with ankylosing spondylitis or in good health (not recorded which).

This clonotype was seen a few times. This chain connects TRBV25-1 to TRBJ2-1, with D perhaps given as TRBD1 or TRBD2 (5 bases each). This CDR3 has 16 residues. V was pared by 1 base and J by 0 bases, with 10 bases between. The germline V gene encodes CDR1 MGHDK and CDR2 SYGVNS. For the CDR3, the DNA is TGTGCCAGCAGTGAATGGGACGGAAGCTCCTACAATGAGCAGTTCTTC. This sequence encodes CASSEWDGSSYNEQFF.

Only a few counts were recorded for this clonotype. This chain connects TRBV9 to TRBJ2-3, with a possible D match to TRBD2 (6 bases). V lost 0 bases to trimming and J lost 5 bases, with 10 bases between them. Germline CDR1 reads SGDLS; CDR2 reads YYNGEE. The CDR3 is 14 amino acids. The CDR3 protein is CASSVAGTRDTQYF. The CDR3 DNA reads as TGTGCCAGCAGCGTAGCCGGGACTCGAGATACGCAGTATTTT.

The sample holds many counts of this clonotype. The chain employs TRBV12-3 or TRBV12-4 and TRBJ2-3; D is undetermined. The CDR3 is made up of 14 amino acids. The V end lost 0 bases, the J end lost 1 base, and 5 bases lay between the germline ends. CDR3 nucleotides: TGTGCCAGCAGTTTAGCGCTAGGCACAGATACGCAGTATTTT. It translates to CASSLALGTDTQYF.

This clonotype came up a few times. The chain carries TRBV4-1 and TRBJ1-3; D not resolved. Germline values: CDR1 MGHRA, CDR2 YSYEKL. Trimming removed 1 base from V and 0 bases from J, with 7 bases in between. The CDR3 runs to 15 residues. Written as DNA, the CDR3 is TGCGCCAGCAGCCAAGTACAGAGCTCTGGAAACACCATATATTTT. Encoded protein: CASSQVQSSGNTIYF.

This clonotype was found a few times. The rearrangement uses TRBV5-1 and TRBJ2-7; the D gene is possibly TRBD2 (6 bases). Per the germline V gene, CDR1 is SGHRS and CDR2 is YFSETQ. The V gene lost 3 bases and the J gene lost 2 bases, with 12 bases spanning the gap. The CDR3 extends over 14 amino acids. The CDR3 reads CASSWDSRAYEQYF. CDR3 nucleotides: TGCGCCAGCAGCTGGGACTCCCGAGCCTACGAGCAGTACTTC.

This clonotype came up many times. V gene TRBV24-1 combines with J gene TRBJ1-2; D gene ambiguous. V was shortened by 1 base and J by 7 bases, with 6 bases between the two germline ends. Germline V gene lookup returns CDR1 KGHDR and CDR2 SFDVKD. The CDR3 spans 12 residues. The CDR3 DNA reads as TGTGCCACCAGTGATTTCGGAGGTGGCTACACCTTC. Translated: CATSDFGGGYTF.

This clonotype was detected only a few times. This CDR3 reads CASSYRYFANTGELFF. For the CDR3, the DNA is TGTGCCAGCAGCTACAGGTATTTCGCGAACACCGGGGAGCTGTTTTTT. The gene calls are TRBV7-9 and TRBJ2-2; D is possibly TRBD1 (5 bases). V was shortened by 4 bases and J by 0 bases, with 12 bases between the two germline ends. The CDR3 runs 16 residues. CDR1 is SEHNR, CDR2 FQNEAQ, per germline (reference sequence).

The genes are TRBV12-3 or TRBV12-4 and TRBJ2-1, with no clear D. The CDR3 spans 12 residues. Trimming shortened V by 6 bases and J by 3 bases, and 6 bases separated the two germline ends. CDR3 in amino acids: CASSGFYNEQFF. CDR3 sequence (DNA): TGTGCCAGCAGCGGGTTCTACAATGAGCAGTTCTTC.

The chain carries TRBV5-1 and TRBJ2-1; no clear D gene. V was shortened by 0 bases and J by 5 bases, with 12 bases between the two germline ends. The CDR3 totals 15 residues. From germline, CDR1 is SGHRS and CDR2 YFSETQ. This CDR3 is CASSLGGWGNNEQFF. The CDR3 DNA is TGCGCCAGCAGCTTGGGTGGGTGGGGAAACAATGAGCAGTTCTTC.

CDR3 residues: CASSLHRNTIYF. The DNA of the CDR3 is TGTGCCAGCAGCCTTCACAGAAACACCATATATTTT. The chain is built from TRBV7-2 and TRBJ1-3, with unresolved D. Trimming shortened V by 5 bases and J by 5 bases, and 7 bases separated the two germline ends. The CDR3 has 12 residues. CDR1 is SGHTA and CDR2 is FQGNSA in the germline V gene.

The chain joins TRBV15 to TRBJ2-5; possible D gene TRBD1, 5 bases. Germline V gene lookup returns CDR1 LNHNV and CDR2 YYDKDF (reference sequence). The CDR3 extends over 14 amino acids. Trimming left V 3 bases short and J 4 bases short, with 12 bases between. The CDR3 nucleotides are TGTGCCACCAGCAGCCGGACACTGGGAGAGACCCAGTACTTC. This translates into CATSSRTLGETQYF.

The CDR3 DNA reads TGTGCCAGCAGCTCAGCTGGCGGGAGGGGCAATGAGCAGTTCTTC. Translating gives CASSSAGGRGNEQFF. This sequence joins TRBV7-8 and TRBJ2-1; 9 positions match TRBD2. With V trimmed by 4 bases and J by 6 bases, 7 bases remained unmatched. CDR3 length equals 15 residues. CDR1 and CDR2 from the germline V gene are SGHVS and FQNEAQ.

At least ten counts were recorded for this clonotype. The J gene is TRBJ2-3, the V gene TRBV5-5; the match to TRBD2 covers 11 bases. The length of the CDR3 is 16 residues. Trimming at V came to 4 bases and at J to 0 bases, leaving 4 bases not matched to a gene. Germline assignment: CDR1 SGHKS and CDR2 YYEKEE (reference sequence). The CDR3 nucleotides are TGTGCCAGCAGCGTCGGGACTAGCGGTAGCACAGATACGCAGTATTTT. Protein sequence: CASSVGTSGSTDTQYF. Variable domain in full (rest from reference TRBV5-5 and TRBJ2-3): DAGVTQSPTHLIKTRGQQVTLRCSPISGHKSVSWYQQVLGQGPQFIFQYYEKEERGRGNFPDRFSARQFPNYSSELNVNALLLGDSALYLCASSVGTSGSTDTQYFGPGTRLTVL.

The V call is TRBV28, the J call TRBJ2-5; TRBD1 agrees at 7 bases. J was trimmed by 5 bases and V by 3 bases; bases with no gene match: 6. Looked up from germline, CDR1 is MDHEN and CDR2 is SYDVKM. The CDR3 is 14 residues long. DNA of the CDR3: TGTGCCAGCAGTTTGGGCAGGGGGTACGAGACCCAGTACTTC. Translating it yields CASSLGRGYETQYF.

There are a few counts of this clonotype. V is TRBV6-2 or TRBV6-3 and J is TRBJ2-5; 9 positions agree with TRBD1. J lost 5 bases, V lost 8 bases, and 9 bases had no gene match. CDR3 length: 14 residues. Germline V gives CDR1 MNHEY, CDR2 SVGEGT. The CDR3 spells CASGETGGRETQYF. The CDR3, as DNA: TGTGCCAGCGGTGAGACAGGGGGACGGGAGACCCAGTACTTC.